A selection of T cell receptor beta chains follows, all from one sample in a study of siplizumab effects on memory and regulatory T cells. Produced via immunoSEQ multiplex PCR; TCRdb's table is partial and in-frame only. The profile shows about 120,000 clones, approximately 92% of them singletons. Sequencing input: CD4+ T cells sorted from blood. The receptor set was obtained from a human donor in good health. Both conserved end residues are part of each CDR3. A D gene is named only where the DNA matches it firmly. Some rows mark clone size as missing; the rest say once, few, many or name a class of expanded clone.

>TRBJ2-7|once|TRBD2|TRBV2
TGTGCCAGCAGCCTTGGACTAGACTCCTACGAGCAGTACTTC
CASSLGLDSYEQYF
>TRBJ1-2|-|TRBD1|TRBV5-1
TGCGCCAGCAGCCTACAGGGGGACTATGGCTACACCTTC
CASSLQGDYGYTF
>TRBJ1-5|once|-|TRBV23-1
TGCGCCAGCAGTCAATCGGGAGGGAATCAGCCCCAGCATTTT
CASSQSGGNQPQHF
>TRBJ1-3|-|-|TRBV5-1
TGCGCCAGCAGCTTGGGCGGACCGGGCGACACCATATATTTT
CASSLGGPGDTIYF
>TRBJ2-7|-|TRBD2|TRBV4-1
TGCGCCAGCAGCCAAGGGGGACTAGCGGGTCCATCGAAAATCTCCGAGCAGTACTTC
CASSQGGLAGPSKISEQYF
>TRBJ2-4|-|-|TRBV7-2
TGTGCCAGCAGCTTAGTAGCAGGCGCGGACATTCAGTACTTC
CASSLVAGADIQYF
>TRBJ1-6|-|-|TRBV6-1
TGTGCCACGGGTAGGGACTATAATTCACCCCTCCACTTT
CATGRDYNSPLHF
>TRBJ1-2|-|-|TRBV5-4
TGTGCCAGCAGCTTTCGAGGGGTAGGGGGCTACACCTTC
CASSFRGVGGYTF
>TRBJ2-2|once|-|TRBV6-5
TGTGCCAGCAGTCGGGCTGGGAACACCGGGGAGCTGTTTTTT
CASSRAGNTGELFF
>TRBJ2-5|-|-|TRBV7-9
TGTGCCAGCAGCTTAACAGGGCGCTCCCAAGAGACCCAGTACTTC
CASSLTGRSQETQYF
>TRBJ2-3|-|-|TRBV5-8
TGTGCCAGCAGCGCTTCGACTCACGCCTTCACAGATACGCAGTATTTT
CASSASTHAFTDTQYF
>TRBJ2-2|-|TRBD1|TRBV5-1
TGCGCCAGCAGCTTGGGGGACAGGGGTAACACCGGGGAGCTGTTTTTT
CASSLGDRGNTGELFF
>TRBJ1-2|-|-|TRBV19
TGTGCCAGTAGTCCCCAGACAGTCTATGGCTACACCTTC
CASSPQTVYGYTF
>TRBJ2-5|-|-|TRBV7-2
TGTGCCAGCAGCCTTGGGACGGGAGATACCCAGTACTTC
CASSLGTGDTQYF
>TRBJ1-1|-|-|TRBV2
TGTGCCAGCAGTGAATCGCCAGGGTCTTTCGCTGAAGCTTTCTTT
CASSESPGSFAEAFF
>TRBJ1-1|-|-|TRBV6-1
TGTGCCAGCAGTCCCAAGCTTCAGGGGACTGAAGCTTTCTTT
CASSPKLQGTEAFF
>TRBJ2-7|-|-|TRBV27
TGTGCCAGCAGCCCCTATAGAGACAGGTCCTACGAGCAGTACTTC
CASSPYRDRSYEQYF
>TRBJ2-7|-|-|TRBV2
TGTGCCAGCAGTGAAGAGAAATACGAGCAGTACTTC
CASSEEKYEQYF
>TRBJ2-5|-|TRBD1|TRBV9
TGTGCCAGCAGCGACGCCCAGACAGGGCAAGAGACCCAGTACTTC
CASSDAQTGQETQYF
>TRBJ1-2|-|-|TRBV21-1
TGTGCCAGCAGCAAAGGTGGGCGGGGCGGCTACACCTTC
CASSKGGRGGYTF